Given below is one TCR beta chain in context. What it binds is not known. This record belongs to a study of blood T cells in healthy people across ages. Study results and caveats: Lack of knowledge of donor CMV status possibly confounded expanded clonotype changes. Observed TCR beta diversity per million T cells went down as age went up. This fall followed a roughly linear course with age.

A J-beta primer mix and a sample-barcoded 5' primer were used in a second PCR of about 7 to 12 cycles. Carrying 12 random nucleotides, a template-switch adaptor labeled each individual cDNA molecule. TCRdb passed the 5' RACE reads through MiXCR, listing each CDR3 protein once. The sample shows hundreds of thousands of distinct CDR3 sequences, around half of them seen only once. This TCR was sampled from a man at least 80 years old in good health. Sequenced material: blood.

Written as DNA, the CDR3 is TGTGCCAGCAGTTTTTCTGATAGCTCCTACAATGAGCAGTTCTTC. It encodes CASSFSDSSYNEQFF. This chain joins TRBV28 and TRBJ2-1; D not certain. Trimming took off 3 bases at V and 0 bases at J, with 9 bases between the two ends. The length of the CDR3 is 15 residues. The V gene's germline CDR1 is MDHEN and CDR2 SYDVKM.